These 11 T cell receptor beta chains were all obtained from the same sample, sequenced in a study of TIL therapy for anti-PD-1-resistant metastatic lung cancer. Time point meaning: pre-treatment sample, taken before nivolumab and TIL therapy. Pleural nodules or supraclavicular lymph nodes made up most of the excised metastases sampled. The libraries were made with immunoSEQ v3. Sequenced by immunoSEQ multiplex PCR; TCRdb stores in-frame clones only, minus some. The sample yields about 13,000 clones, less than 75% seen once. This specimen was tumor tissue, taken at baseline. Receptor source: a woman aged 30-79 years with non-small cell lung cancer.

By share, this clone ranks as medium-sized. The CDR3 here is CSASRGYEQYF. Written as DNA, the CDR3 is TGCAGTGCTAGTAGGGGTTACGAGCAGTACTTC. This chain links TRBV20-1 with TRBJ2-7; perhaps TRBD1 as D (5 bases). CDR1 is DFQATT and CDR2 is SNEGSKA in the germline V gene (reference sequence). The ends were cut back, 3 bases at V and 4 bases at J, with 7 bases in the middle. The length of the CDR3 is 11 residues.

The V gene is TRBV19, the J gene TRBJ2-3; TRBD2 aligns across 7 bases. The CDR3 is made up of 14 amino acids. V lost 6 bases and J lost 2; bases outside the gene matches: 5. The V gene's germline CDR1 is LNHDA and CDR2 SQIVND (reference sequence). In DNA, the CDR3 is TGTGCCAGTAGGAGCGGGGATACCACAGATACGCAGTATTTT. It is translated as CASRSGDTTDTQYF. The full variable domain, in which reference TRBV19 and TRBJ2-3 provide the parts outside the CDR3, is DGGITQSPKYLFRKEGQNVTLSCEQNLNHDAMYWYRQDPGQGLRLIYYSQIVNDFQKGDIAEGYSVSREKKESFPLTVTSAQKNPTAFYLCASRSGDTTDTQYFGPGTRLTVL.

CDR3 nucleotide sequence: TGCGCCAGCAGTCAACCTGGCCCAGATACGCAGTATTTT. Protein: CASSQPGPDTQYF. The chain uses TRBV10-2 and TRBJ2-3; no firm D call. V was clipped by 5 bases and J by 4 bases, with 10 bases between them. Germline CDR1 and CDR2: WSHSY and SAAADI. The CDR3 length is 13 residues.

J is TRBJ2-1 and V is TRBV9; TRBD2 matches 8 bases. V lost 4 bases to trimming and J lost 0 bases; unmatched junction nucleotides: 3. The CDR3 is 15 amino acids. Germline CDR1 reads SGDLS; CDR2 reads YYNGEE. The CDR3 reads CASSTSGSSYNEQFF. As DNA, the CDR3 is TGTGCCAGCAGCACGAGCGGGAGCTCCTACAATGAGCAGTTCTTC.

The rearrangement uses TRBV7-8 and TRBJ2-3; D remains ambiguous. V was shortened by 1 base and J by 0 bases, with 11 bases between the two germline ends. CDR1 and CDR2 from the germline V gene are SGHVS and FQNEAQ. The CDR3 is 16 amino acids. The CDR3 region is CASSLVSHFSTDTQYF. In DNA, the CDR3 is TGTGCCAGCAGCTTAGTTAGTCACTTCAGCACAGATACGCAGTATTTT.

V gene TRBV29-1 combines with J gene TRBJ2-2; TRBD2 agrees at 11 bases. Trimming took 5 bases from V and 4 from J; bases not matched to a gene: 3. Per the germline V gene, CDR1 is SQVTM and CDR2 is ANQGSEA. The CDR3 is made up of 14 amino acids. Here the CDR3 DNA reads TGCAGCGTTCTAGCGGGGGGCGGCACCGGGGAGCTGTTTTTT. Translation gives CSVLAGGGTGELFF.

CDR3: CASRALGGGLLYGYTF. CDR3 DNA sequence: TGTGCCAGCAGGGCCCTGGGGGGGGGTCTACTCTATGGCTACACCTTC. The genes are TRBV28 and TRBJ1-2; possibly TRBD1 for D (5 bases). V lost 6 bases and J 4 bases, leaving 21 bases between the germline ends. This CDR3 spans 16 amino acids. Looked up from germline, CDR1 is MDHEN and CDR2 is SYDVKM.

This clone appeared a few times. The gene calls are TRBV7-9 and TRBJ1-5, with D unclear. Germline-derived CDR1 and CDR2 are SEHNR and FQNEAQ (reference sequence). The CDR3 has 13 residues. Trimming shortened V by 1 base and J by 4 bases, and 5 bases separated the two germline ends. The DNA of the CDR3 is TGTGCCAGCAGCTTAGGATTTAATCAGCCCCAGCATTTT. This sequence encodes CASSLGFNQPQHF.

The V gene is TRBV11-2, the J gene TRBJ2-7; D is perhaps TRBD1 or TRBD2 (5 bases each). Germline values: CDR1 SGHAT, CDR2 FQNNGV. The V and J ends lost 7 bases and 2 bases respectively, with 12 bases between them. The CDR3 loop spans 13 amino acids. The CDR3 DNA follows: TGTGCCAGCACAGAGGGGCGCACCTACGAGCAGTACTTC. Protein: CASTEGRTYEQYF. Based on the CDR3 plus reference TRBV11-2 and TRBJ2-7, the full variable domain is EAGVAQSPRYKIIEKRQSVAFWCNPISGHATLYWYQQILGQGPKLLIQFQNNGVVDDSQLPKDRFSAERLKGVDSTLKIQPAKLEDSAVYLCASTEGRTYEQYFGPGTRLTVT.

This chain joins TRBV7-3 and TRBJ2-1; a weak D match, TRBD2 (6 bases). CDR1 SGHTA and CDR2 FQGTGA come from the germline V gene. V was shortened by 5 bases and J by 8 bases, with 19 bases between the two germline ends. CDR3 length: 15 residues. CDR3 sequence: CASSLRINQRDEQFF. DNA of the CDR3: TGTGCCAGCAGCCTAAGGATTAACCAGCGGGATGAGCAGTTCTTC. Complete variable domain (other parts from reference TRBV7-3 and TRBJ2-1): GAGVSQTPSNKVTEKGKYVELRCDPISGHTALYWYRQSLGQGPEFLIYFQGTGAADDSGLPNDRFFAVRPEGSVSTLKIQRTERGDSAVYLCASSLRINQRDEQFFGPGTRLTVL.

CDR3 coding DNA: TGTGCCATCAGTGAAGGCAGGCTACCCGAAGCTTTCTTT. Translation gives CAISEGRLPEAFF. The chain combines TRBV10-3 with TRBJ1-1; no definite D call. Looked up from germline, CDR1 is ENHRY and CDR2 is SYGVKD. The CDR3 sequence is 13 residues long. The V and J ends lost 3 bases and 8 bases respectively, with 13 bases between them.